This TCR beta chain appears in the sequencing data of a study of OX40 agonist ivuxolimab in advanced cancers. About the study: Of the participants, over 30% had some prior anti-PD-1, anti-PD-L1 or anti-CTLA-4 therapy, which was allowed. General observations from the study: Expanded clones belonging to CD8+ T cells outnumbered, on average, those of CD4+. Partly responding patients at 0.1-3.0 mg/kg showed some of the smallest clonal expansion.

Here immunoSEQ multiplex PCR was the method, and the copy in TCRdb shows in-frame clones only, minus some. This table has some 20,000 clones, around four fifths appearing once. V shed 4 bases and J shed 6 bases, with 7 bases lying between them. CDR1 and CDR2 from the germline V gene are MGHRA and YSYEKL. This CDR3 contains 12 residues. Notes on this clone: The antigen is undetermined.

The sequence came from an adult with an advanced solid tumor such as melanoma, head and neck, liver or kidney cancer. The chain couples TRBV4-1 to TRBJ2-1, with a tentative D call TRBD1 (6 bases). The specimen was CD4+ or CD8+ T cells sorted from blood, collected in a trial of the OX40 agonist ivuxolimab. The CDR3 DNA sequence: TGCGCCAGCAGCCCGACAGGCAATGAGCAGTTCTTC. Amino acids: CASSPTGNEQFF.